A single T cell receptor (beta chain) is shown here with its context. Antigen: not known. This specimen belongs to a study of T-cell reconstitution after alpha-beta-depleted transplantation in children. General observations from the study: In patients about two months after transplant, alpha-beta T cells reportedly arose from several hundred expanded graft clones.

Unique molecular identifiers were incorporated when the TCRbeta library was constructed. TCRdb processed the PCR reads anew with MiXCR; each CDR3 protein has one entry. This table holds more than 200,000 distinct CDR3 sequences, roughly 23% found once. The TCR comes from a girl aged 2-10 years with Fanconi anemia, due to receive a stem cell transplant. Specimen: PBMCs, collected before TCRalphabeta/CD19-depleted stem cell transplant.

CDR3 bases: TGTGCCAGCTCACCACCGGCTAGCTCCTACGAGCAGTACTTC. Translating it yields CASSPPASSYEQYF. V gene TRBV18 combines with J gene TRBJ2-7; unclear D gene. The V gene's germline CDR1 is KGHSH and CDR2 LQKENI. V lost 0 bases to trimming and J lost 0 bases, with 6 bases between them. This CDR3 comprises 14 residues.